This is a list of T cell receptor beta chains from one sample in a study of T cell repertoires in ileal Crohn's disease. The assay was immunoSEQ multiplex PCR, and TCRdb's table has in-frame clones only and misses some. The table has approximately 10,000 clones, roughly 72% seen once. The sequenced sample consisted of ileal tissue. All receptors come from an adult with Crohn's disease. The CDR3 runs from the conserved cysteine through the conserved F or W. Fields, in order: D gene, V gene, J gene, clone size, CDR3 protein, CDR3 DNA. A D gene is named only where the DNA matches it firmly. The size of a clone is reported for some rows only, either as once, few or many, or as a class for expanded clones.

>.|TRBV2|TRBJ1-2|.
CASSAQGNYGYTF
TGTGCCAGCAGTGCGCAGGGTAATTATGGCTACACCTTC
>.|TRBV19|TRBJ1-2|.
CASRAGTTNYGYTF
TGTGCCAGTCGCGCCGGGACAACTAACTATGGCTACACCTTC
>TRBD1|TRBV15|TRBJ2-2|.
CATSLGQGGAGELFF
TGTGCCACCAGCCTCGGACAGGGGGGGGCCGGGGAGCTGTTTTTT
>.|TRBV14|TRBJ2-1|few
CASSPLLGSRLAWSSYNEQFF
TGTGCCAGCAGCCCCTTACTGGGTAGTCGCCTTGCCTGGAGCTCCTACAATGAGCAGTTCTTC
>.|TRBV13|TRBJ1-5|.
CASSLGEVNQPQHF
TGTGCCAGCAGCTTAGGCGAGGTCAATCAGCCCCAGCATTTT
>.|TRBV18|TRBJ2-5|.
CASSPSVRETQYF
TGTGCCAGCTCGCCTAGTGTTCGAGAGACCCAGTACTTC
>TRBD2|TRBV6-4|TRBJ2-3|.
CASSLAATDTQYF
TGTGCCAGCAGTCTAGCGGCCACAGATACGCAGTATTTT
>TRBD1|TRBV7-4|TRBJ2-7|few
CASSLFVQGAYEQYF
TGTGCCAGCAGCTTGTTCGTCCAGGGGGCTTACGAGCAGTACTTC
>TRBD1|TRBV6-1|TRBJ1-5|.
CATGDRAFWPQHF
TGTGCCACGGGCGACAGGGCCTTTTGGCCCCAGCATTTT
>TRBD2|TRBV7-9|TRBJ2-1|.
CASSLVPTGGLEQFF
TGTGCCAGCAGCTTAGTTCCAACGGGAGGTTTGGAGCAGTTCTTC
>TRBD1|TRBV5-1|TRBJ2-7|.
CASSLGAGTVVSYEQYF
TGCGCCAGCAGCTTGGGGGCAGGGACAGTAGTTTCCTACGAGCAGTACTTC
>.|TRBV6-5|TRBJ2-3|.
CASTKGGSTDTQYF
TGTGCCAGCACAAAAGGAGGGAGCACAGATACGCAGTATTTT
>TRBD2|TRBV30|TRBJ2-1|once
CAWSVGTSFYNEQFF
TGTGCCTGGAGTGTGGGGACTAGCTTCTACAATGAGCAGTTCTTC
>TRBD1|TRBV28|TRBJ1-2|.
CASSLGQFYGYTF
TGTGCCAGCAGTTTGGGACAGTTCTATGGCTACACCTTC
>TRBD2|TRBV2|TRBJ2-7|.
CASSAGGGRGSYEQYF
TGTGCCAGCTCGGCCGGGGGAGGGCGGGGCTCCTACGAGCAGTACTTC
>.|TRBV11-2|TRBJ2-3|few
CASSLVGLTPDTQYF
TGTGCCAGCAGCTTAGTGGGCCTCACCCCAGATACGCAGTATTTT
>TRBD2|TRBV29-1|TRBJ2-5|.
CSVSGLAGGPWETQYF
TGCAGCGTGTCCGGACTAGCGGGAGGGCCATGGGAGACCCAGTACTTC
>.|TRBV27|TRBJ2-7|.
CASSSGGHRSYEQYF
TGTGCCAGCAGTTCGGGGGGCCACCGGTCCTACGAGCAGTACTTC
>.|TRBV11-1|TRBJ1-5|.
CASSPYEGGDQPQHF
TGTGCCAGCAGCCCCTACGAAGGGGGAGATCAGCCCCAGCATTTT
>.|TRBV6-5|TRBJ1-1|few
CASSYEGGSIAFF
TGTGCCAGCAGTTACGAAGGGGGATCGATAGCTTTCTTT